These 23 T cell receptor beta chains originate from one sample sequenced in a study of cytomegalovirus exposure and HLA in healthy donors. This PCR relied on a set of 60 Vbeta primers and 13 Jbeta primers. Clones were read by immunoSEQ multiplex PCR, and TCRdb kept only the in-frame ones, dropping some. This sample contains 70,000 to 75,000 clones. Sequencing input: PBMCs. The receptors were sampled from a female donor in good health and CMV-seropositive.

The chain combines TRBV7-9 with TRBJ1-5; D is undetermined. Germline values: CDR1 SEHNR, CDR2 FQNEAQ (reference sequence). This CDR3 spans 9 amino acids. For the CDR3, the DNA is TGTGCTTCGGGTCAGCCCCAGCATTTT. This translates into CASGQPQHF.

The rearrangement uses TRBV15 and TRBJ2-7, with 7 bases matching TRBD2. Germline trimming cut 1 base from V and 5 bases from J; bases unmatched to any gene: 5. This CDR3 has 14 residues. Germline V gene sequence: CDR1 LNHNV, CDR2 YYDKDF (reference sequence). CDR3 loop: CATSRGGLENEQYF. In DNA, the CDR3 is TGTGCCACCAGCAGAGGAGGACTAGAGAACGAGCAGTACTTC.

This chain connects TRBV4-3 to TRBJ2-3; 9 bases map to TRBD1. From germline, CDR1 is LGHNA and CDR2 YSLEER. V lost 0 bases to trimming and J lost 4 bases; unmatched junction nucleotides: 17. CDR3 size: 20 residues. CDR3 sequence: CASSQDPVWVGTGNADTQYF. CDR3 nucleotides: TGCGCCAGCAGCCAAGACCCCGTTTGGGTGGGGACAGGGAACGCAGATACGCAGTATTTT.

The chain uses TRBV4-2 and TRBJ1-6; 11 nucleotides match TRBD1. Germline CDR1 reads LGHNA; CDR2 reads YNFKEQ. The CDR3 length is 22 residues. V dropped 0 bases and J dropped 3; count of bases not matched to a gene: 16. CDR3 protein: CASSQDLVVGQGASYYNSPLHF. The CDR3 nucleotides read TGTGCCAGCAGCCAAGATCTTGTTGTCGGACAGGGGGCTAGTTACTATAATTCACCCCTCCACTTT.

Notes on this clone: Mismatch with germline at one junction end may stem from a read error. The rearrangement joins TRBV7-7 to TRBJ2-7; 7 bases match TRBD2. This CDR3 has 15 residues. Germline V lookup: CDR1 SSHAT, CDR2 FNYEAQ (reference sequence). CDR3: CASSPRVGGAYEQYF. The CDR3 DNA sequence: TGTGCTAGCAGCCCGAGAGTGGGGGGGGCCTACGAGCAGTACTTC. The variable domain in full, with the rest retrieved from reference TRBV7-7 and TRBJ2-7, is GAGVSQSPRYKVTKRGQDVTLRCDPISSHATLYWYQQALGQGPEFLTYFNYEAQPDKSGLPSDRFSAERPEGSISTLTIQRTEQRDSAMYRCASSPRVGGAYEQYFGPGTRLTVT.

This chain joins TRBV4-3 and TRBJ1-4; the match to TRBD1 covers 7 bases. The CDR3 sequence is 14 residues long. V lost 4 bases and J lost 8; bases outside the gene matches: 7. Germline-derived CDR1 and CDR2 are LGHNA and YSLEER. The CDR3 here is CASSRDRVGEKLFF. The CDR3, as DNA: TGCGCCAGCAGCCGTGACAGGGTCGGGGAAAAACTGTTTTTT.

V usage is TRBV27 and J usage is TRBJ2-3; 13 bases map to TRBD2. Germline CDR1 MNHEY, CDR2 SMNVEV (reference sequence). This CDR3 is 17 amino acids long. Trimming took 3 bases from V and 3 from J; bases not matched to a gene: 6. CDR3 amino acids: CASSLHTTSGGTDTQYF. The CDR3 DNA sequence: TGTGCCAGCAGTTTGCACACGACTAGCGGGGGGACAGATACGCAGTATTTT.

Of note for this clone: Within the sample, other DNA sequences also encode this same CDR3. This chain joins TRBV10-3 and TRBJ1-1, with a possible D match to TRBD1 (5 bases). V lost 6 bases and J 0 bases, leaving 14 bases between the germline ends. The length of the CDR3 is 15 residues. CDR1 and CDR2 from the germline V gene are ENHRY and SYGVKD. CDR3 loop: CAIRAGRQMNTEAFF. CDR3 sequence (DNA): TGTGCCATCAGAGCAGGGCGCCAGATGAACACTGAAGCTTTCTTT.

The rearrangement links TRBV7-9 to TRBJ1-2; the match to TRBD1 covers 10 bases. The CDR3 has 16 amino acids. Germline lookup yields CDR1 SEHNR and CDR2 FQNEAQ (reference sequence). V lost 4 bases and J lost 3; bases outside the gene matches: 8. The CDR3 DNA sequence: TGTGCCAGCAGCTCGGGGGGTGGACAGGGGGACTATGGCTACACCTTC. Amino acid sequence: CASSSGGGQGDYGYTF. The full variable domain, its missing parts supplied by reference TRBV7-9 and TRBJ1-2, is DTGVSQNPRHKITKRGQNVTFRCDPISEHNRLYWYRQTLGQGPEFLTYFQNEAQLEKSRLLSDRFSAERPKGSFSTLEIQRTEQGDSAMYLCASSSGGGQGDYGYTFGSGTRLTVV.

The V gene is TRBV4-3, the J gene TRBJ2-7, with 8 bases aligning to TRBD1. The CDR3 consists of 17 residues. V shed 1 base and J 0 bases; nucleotides not matched to a gene: 8. Looked up from germline, CDR1 is LGHNA and CDR2 is YSLEER. As DNA, the CDR3 is TGCGCCAGCAGCCAAGGCGCCTCGGGACAGGACTCCTACGAGCAGTACTTC. This sequence encodes CASSQGASGQDSYEQYF.

This rearrangement joins TRBV27 to TRBJ2-6; no clear D. In germline, CDR1 is MNHEY, CDR2 SMNVEV (reference sequence). V lost 3 bases, J lost 3 bases, and 6 bases lay in between. This CDR3 region has 14 residues. CDR3 sequence (DNA): TGTGCCAGCAGTTTTAGCTTTGGGGCCAACGTCCTGACTTTC. Protein: CASSFSFGANVLTF.

The chain combines TRBV14 with TRBJ1-3, with unresolved D. The CDR3 consists of 17 residues. CDR1 is SGHDN, CDR2 FVKESK, per germline. The V end was cut by 0 bases, the J end by 0 bases, with 12 bases between. CDR3 protein: CASSQDKRHLSGNTIYF. The DNA of the CDR3 is TGTGCCAGCAGCCAAGATAAGCGGCACCTCTCTGGAAACACCATATATTTT.

The chain recombines TRBV28 with TRBJ1-1; D ambiguous. Trimming shortened V by 5 bases and J by 1 base, and 14 bases separated the two germline ends. This CDR3 spans 15 amino acids. In germline, CDR1 is MDHEN, CDR2 SYDVKM. The CDR3 nucleotides are TGTGCCAGCAGTCCTCCCGGACTCCGGAACACTGAAGCTTTCTTT. Protein sequence: CASSPPGLRNTEAFF.

V and J are TRBV6-1 and TRBJ1-6; D ambiguous. The CDR3 has 14 amino acids. CDR1 MNHNS and CDR2 SASEGT come from the germline V gene. The V end lost 1 base, the J end lost 7 bases, and 8 bases lay between the germline ends. DNA of the CDR3: TGTGCCAGCAGTGAAGAAACACCGAATTCACCCCTCCACTTT. Residues: CASSEETPNSPLHF.

V and J are TRBV27 and TRBJ2-5; 8 nucleotides line up with TRBD1. The CDR3 is 14 amino acids. The V segment lost 3 bases and the J segment 4 bases; nucleotides outside the gene matches: 4. Germline CDR1 reads MNHEY; CDR2 reads SMNVEV (reference sequence). The chain's CDR3 is CASSFWDRLETQYF. DNA of the CDR3: TGTGCCAGCAGTTTTTGGGACAGGTTAGAGACCCAGTACTTC.

This chain joins TRBV28 and TRBJ2-5; tentatively, D is TRBD1 (5 bases). Germline CDR1 reads MDHEN; CDR2 reads SYDVKM. The CDR3 totals 14 residues. V was shortened by 6 bases and J by 0 bases, with 11 bases between the two germline ends. Here the CDR3 reads CASRKQVHQETQYF. CDR3 coding DNA: TGTGCCAGCAGGAAACAGGTACACCAAGAGACCCAGTACTTC.

J is TRBJ2-1 and V is TRBV5-1; 16 bases are shared with TRBD2. The CDR3 extends over 17 amino acids. CDR1 SGHRS and CDR2 YFSETQ come from the germline V gene. J gave up 8 bases and V 4 bases, and 9 bases lay outside the gene matches. CDR3 residues: CASSPGTSGRDRDEQFF. As DNA, the CDR3 is TGCGCCAGCAGCCCGGGGACTAGCGGGAGGGACCGGGATGAGCAGTTCTTC.

This chain connects TRBV6-5 to TRBJ2-3, with TRBD2 identical over 9 bases. The germline CDR1 and CDR2 sequences are MNHEY and SVGAGI. The ends lost 2 bases at V and 7 bases at J; junction bases unmatched: 7. The CDR3 consists of 15 residues. CDR3 nucleotide sequence: TGTGCCAGCAGTTACGGTCAAGCGGGAGGCAATACGCAGTATTTT. As protein: CASSYGQAGGNTQYF.

The genes are TRBV15 and TRBJ1-1; a weak D match, TRBD1 (6 bases). The CDR3 runs to 15 residues. Germline CDR1 reads LNHNV; CDR2 reads YYDKDF (reference sequence). The V end was cut by 3 bases, the J end by 7 bases, with 18 bases between. CDR3 sequence: CATSSRIPLQGEAFF. Here the CDR3 DNA reads TGTGCCACCAGCAGCCGCATACCGTTACAGGGTGAAGCTTTCTTT.

The chain combines TRBV4-1 with TRBJ1-6, with a tentative D call TRBD1 (5 bases). V lost 1 base and J 7 bases, leaving 11 bases between the germline ends. Germline lookup yields CDR1 MGHRA and CDR2 YSYEKL. This CDR3 contains 15 residues. CDR3 loop: CASSQVAGLNSPLHF. As DNA, the CDR3 is TGCGCCAGCAGCCAAGTTGCAGGGTTGAATTCACCCCTCCACTTT.

The chain carries TRBV6-4 and TRBJ1-5; 10 nucleotides agree with TRBD1. The CDR3 contains 13 residues. CDR1 and CDR2 (germline): MRHNA, SNTAGT. J was trimmed by 7 bases and V by 6 bases; bases with no gene match: 3. The CDR3 DNA reads as TGTGCCAGCAGCGGGGACAGGGGCCAGCCCCAGCATTTT. Translation gives CASSGDRGQPQHF.

The gene calls are TRBV4-1 and TRBJ1-1; 8 nucleotides line up with TRBD1. In germline, CDR1 is MGHRA, CDR2 YSYEKL. The V and J ends lost 4 bases and 1 base, in that order; junction bases with no gene match: 2. The length of the CDR3 is 14 residues. CDR3 sequence reads: CASSRGTGNTEAFF. The CDR3 coding sequence is TGCGCCAGCAGCCGAGGGACAGGGAACACTGAAGCTTTCTTT.

The genes are TRBV11-2 and TRBJ2-1, with 7 bases matching TRBD1. V was clipped by 4 bases and J by 4 bases; unmatched bases: 4. Germline values: CDR1 SGHAT, CDR2 FQNNGV. The CDR3 runs to 14 residues. The CDR3 region is CASSWNRGYNEQFF. CDR3 nucleotides: TGTGCCAGCAGCTGGAACAGGGGTTACAATGAGCAGTTCTTC.